Each of the 5 T cell receptor beta chains below was sequenced from the same sample in a study of TIL therapy for anti-PD-1-resistant metastatic lung cancer. The sample's time point: pre-treatment sample, taken before nivolumab and TIL therapy. Tumor tissue came from excised metastases, mostly pleural nodules or supraclavicular lymph nodes. Sequencing used immunoSEQ v3. Some clones are missing from TCRdb's copy, which holds only in-frame ones; the method was immunoSEQ multiplex PCR. Here the sample spans more than 90,000 clones, approximately 65% being singletons. Sample: tumor tissue, taken at baseline. The source of these receptors is a person between 25 and 80 years old with non-small cell lung cancer.

On this clone: One end of the junction is discordant with germline, which a read error may explain. V and J are TRBV12-5 and TRBJ2-1; D possibly corresponds to TRBD2 (7 bases). CDR3 length: 17 amino acids. Germline CDR1 is LGHNT and CDR2 is FRNRAP. The CDR3 here is CASGLGRMGGARDEQFF. Written as DNA, the CDR3 is TGTGCTAGTGGCTTGGGACGTATGGGGGGGGCTCGTGATGAGCAGTTCTTC.

Ten or more counts support this clone. The genes are TRBV4-2 and TRBJ2-5, with TRBD2 as a possible D gene (6 bases). Germline V gene sequence: CDR1 LGHNA, CDR2 YNFKEQ. Trimming cost V 5 bases and J 1 base, with 14 bases left between them. The CDR3 length is 15 residues. CDR3 sequence: CASSIPGGTQETQYF. The CDR3 bases are TGTGCCAGCAGCATTCCTGGGGGGACCCAAGAGACCCAGTACTTC.

This clone has a handful of counts. The V and J genes are TRBV7-9 and TRBJ2-2, with TRBD2 identical over 12 bases. With 6 bases clipped from V and 4 bases from J, the junction kept 3 bases outside the gene matches. Germline-derived CDR1 and CDR2 are SEHNR and FQNEAQ (reference sequence). The CDR3 totals 15 residues. The CDR3 region is CASRGTSGFTGELFF. CDR3 in DNA: TGTGCCAGCAGAGGGACTAGCGGGTTCACCGGGGAGCTGTTTTTT.

J is TRBJ2-5 and V is TRBV7-9; TRBD2 aligns across 10 bases. V shed 3 bases and J 2 bases; nucleotides not matched to a gene: 6. The CDR3 is 16 residues long. Looked up from germline, CDR1 is SEHNR and CDR2 is FQNEAQ (reference sequence). The CDR3 region has the DNA TGTGCCAGCAGCTTTGTAGCGGGAGGTACTCAAGAGACCCAGTACTTC. Its translation is CASSFVAGGTQETQYF.

This clone showed up just a few times. J is TRBJ2-7 and V is TRBV24-1; D could derive from TRBD1 or TRBD2 (6 bases each). Trimming took 9 bases from V and 1 from J, leaving 15 bases between them. CDR3 length: 14 amino acids. The germline gives CDR1 KGHDR, CDR2 SFDVKD. The CDR3: CATWVEGQSYEQYF. CDR3 DNA: TGTGCCACCTGGGTGGAGGGACAATCCTACGAGCAGTACTTC.